Listed below are T cell receptor beta chains from one sample, sequenced in a study of T cells in localized non-small cell lung cancer. The protocol was immunoSEQ multiplex PCR, while the TCRdb copy is restricted to in-frame clones and leaves out a portion. The sample contains 1,500 to 2,000 clones, roughly 19% of which appear only once. The source was lung tumor tissue, collected before any cancer treatment. The receptors were gathered from a male donor older than 55 with stage I lung adenocarcinoma. The CDR3 runs from the conserved cysteine through the conserved F or W. Each record gives: clone size, CDR3 length, J gene, D gene, V gene, CDR3 protein, CDR3 DNA. The D gene is left open where the match is weak. Size is stated for part of the rows, as once, few or many counts, or as a class when the clone is expanded.

clone_size: NA; cdr3_length: 16; j_call: TRBJ2-5; d_call: TRBD2; v_call: TRBV11-3; cdr3_aa: CASSLGTSVTVETQYF; cdr3_nt: TGTGCCAGCAGCCTAGGGACTAGCGTTACGGTGGAGACCCAGTACTTC
clone_size: few; cdr3_length: 12; j_call: TRBJ1-6; d_call: NA; v_call: TRBV28; cdr3_aa: CASSPPRGPLHF; cdr3_nt: TGTGCCAGCAGTCCTCCTAGGGGTCCCCTCCACTTT
clone_size: NA; cdr3_length: 13; j_call: TRBJ2-1; d_call: NA; v_call: TRBV28; cdr3_aa: CASSLRLVNEQFF; cdr3_nt: TGTGCCAGCAGTTTAAGACTGGTCAATGAGCAGTTCTTC
clone_size: medium-sized; cdr3_length: 15; j_call: TRBJ2-7; d_call: TRBD2; v_call: TRBV11-3; cdr3_aa: CASSTSSGGAYEQYF; cdr3_nt: TGTGCCAGCAGCACCAGTAGCGGGGGGGCCTACGAGCAGTACTTC
clone_size: NA; cdr3_length: 15; j_call: TRBJ2-3; d_call: TRBD2; v_call: TRBV28; cdr3_aa: CASTPWLAGGDTQYF; cdr3_nt: TGTGCCAGCACCCCGTGGCTAGCGGGGGGGGATACGCAGTATTTT
clone_size: medium-sized; cdr3_length: 14; j_call: TRBJ1-1; d_call: TRBD1; v_call: TRBV6-8; cdr3_aa: CASSVDRALSGTFF; cdr3_nt: TGTGCCAGCAGCGTTGACAGGGCCTTGTCGGGGACTTTCTTT
clone_size: NA; cdr3_length: 13; j_call: TRBJ2-5; d_call: NA; v_call: TRBV9; cdr3_aa: CASSVAGQETQYF; cdr3_nt: TGTGCCAGCAGCGTAGCCGGACAAGAGACCCAGTACTTC
clone_size: NA; cdr3_length: 13; j_call: TRBJ1-2; d_call: NA; v_call: TRBV19; cdr3_aa: CASSHDRNYGYTF; cdr3_nt: TGTGCCAGTAGTCACGACAGAAACTATGGCTACACCTTC
clone_size: NA; cdr3_length: 16; j_call: TRBJ2-1; d_call: NA; v_call: TRBV18; cdr3_aa: CASSPGRGFSYNEQFF; cdr3_nt: TGTGCCAGCTCACCAGGGCGGGGCTTCTCCTACAATGAGCAGTTCTTC
clone_size: NA; cdr3_length: 13; j_call: TRBJ1-4; d_call: NA; v_call: TRBV29-1; cdr3_aa: CSVRGSTNEKLFF; cdr3_nt: TGCAGTGTGAGGGGTTCAACTAATGAAAAACTGTTTTTT
clone_size: NA; cdr3_length: 15; j_call: TRBJ2-3; d_call: NA; v_call: TRBV18; cdr3_aa: CASSPLSGTTDTQYF; cdr3_nt: TGTGCCAGCTCACCACTTTCAGGTACCACAGATACGCAGTATTTT
clone_size: NA; cdr3_length: 15; j_call: TRBJ2-3; d_call: NA; v_call: TRBV18; cdr3_aa: CASSPLQGSTDTQYF; cdr3_nt: TGTGCCAGCTCACCCTTACAGGGCAGCACAGATACGCAGTATTTT
clone_size: NA; cdr3_length: 17; j_call: TRBJ2-3; d_call: NA; v_call: TRBV11-3; cdr3_aa: CASSRGWGSGRTDTQYF; cdr3_nt: TGTGCCAGCAGCCGGGGATGGGGTAGCGGACGCACAGATACGCAGTATTTT
clone_size: few; cdr3_length: 14; j_call: TRBJ1-5; d_call: NA; v_call: TRBV7-4; cdr3_aa: CASSAQDYNQPQHF; cdr3_nt: TGTGCCAGCAGCGCACAGGACTACAATCAGCCCCAGCATTTT
clone_size: NA; cdr3_length: 12; j_call: TRBJ2-7; d_call: TRBD1; v_call: TRBV18; cdr3_aa: CASSRQGYEQYF; cdr3_nt: TGTGCCAGCTCACGACAGGGGTACGAGCAGTACTTC
clone_size: medium-sized; cdr3_length: 12; j_call: TRBJ1-2; d_call: NA; v_call: TRBV6-8; cdr3_aa: CASRAGKYGYTF; cdr3_nt: TGTGCCAGCCGCGCAGGAAAATATGGCTACACCTTC
clone_size: medium-sized; cdr3_length: 15; j_call: TRBJ2-1; d_call: NA; v_call: TRBV11-3; cdr3_aa: CASSYGTLKGNEQFF; cdr3_nt: TGTGCCAGCAGCTACGGGACACTGAAGGGCAATGAGCAGTTCTTC
clone_size: NA; cdr3_length: 14; j_call: TRBJ1-4; d_call: NA; v_call: TRBV19; cdr3_aa: CASSTPPEEEKLFF; cdr3_nt: TGTGCCAGTAGTACCCCCCCAGAGGAAGAAAAACTGTTTTTT
clone_size: large; cdr3_length: 12; j_call: TRBJ2-2; d_call: NA; v_call: TRBV30; cdr3_aa: CAWRGYAGELFF; cdr3_nt: TGTGCCTGGAGGGGATACGCCGGGGAGCTGTTTTTT
clone_size: NA; cdr3_length: 16; j_call: TRBJ2-5; d_call: TRBD2; v_call: TRBV7-6; cdr3_aa: CASSTWTSGARGTQYF; cdr3_nt: TGTGCCAGCAGCACTTGGACTAGCGGGGCTCGAGGGACCCAGTACTTC
clone_size: few; cdr3_length: 14; j_call: TRBJ2-7; d_call: NA; v_call: TRBV9; cdr3_aa: CASSISGKEDEQYF; cdr3_nt: TGTGCCAGCAGCATTTCCGGGAAGGAGGACGAGCAGTACTTC